A selection of T cell receptor beta chains follows, all from one sample in a study of metastatic and nonmetastatic thyroid tumors. Through MiXCR, TCRdb re-clonotyped the PCR reads. Among about 33,000 clones listed, more than 10% were seen once. Sample: blood. Receptors originate from a female donor with papillary thyroid cancer or a benign thyroid nodule (not recorded which). Some clones in this sample may be carry-over from other donors' samples. Each CDR3 is given with its conserved first and last residue. The D gene is left open where the match is weak. The size entry is marked missing in some rows and otherwise reads once, few, many or a size class.

V	J	size	D	DNA	CDR3
TRBV19	TRBJ2-5	.	.	TGTTTCAGTAGTATCTTGGGAACCCAGTACTTC	CFSSILGTQYF
TRBV6-2/TRBV6-3	TRBJ1-1	few	.	TGTGCCAGCAGCCGAGACAGAGGCACTGAAGCTTTCTTT	CASSRDRGTEAFF
TRBV19	TRBJ1-5	many	.	TGTGCCAGTAGTATAATGTCTCGGACAGTAAATAGCAATCAGCCCCAGCATTTT	CASSIMSRTVNSNQPQHF
TRBV5-1	TRBJ2-3	.	.	TGCGCCAGCAGCTTGGGTCAGGGGCTCACAGATACGCAGTATTTT	CASSLGQGLTDTQYF
TRBV28	TRBJ1-1	many	.	TGTGCCAGCAGTTTGGGGGGCAACACTGAAGCTTTCTTT	CASSLGGNTEAFF
TRBV5-1	TRBJ1-1	.	TRBD1	TGCGCCAGCAGCCTGGAGACAGGGGGCAGGAAGGCTGAAGCTTTCTTT	CASSLETGGRKAEAFF
TRBV2	TRBJ2-7	many	TRBD1	TGTGCCAGCAGATCCCCCGGGACAGGGTCCTACGAGCAGTACTTC	CASRSPGTGSYEQYF
TRBV4-3	TRBJ2-7	many	TRBD1	TGCGCCAGCAGCCAATACGGACAGGTTAGGGACGAGCAGTACTTC	CASSQYGQVRDEQYF
TRBV27	TRBJ2-2	many	.	TGTGCCAGCTACGGCAGGATAAGCACCGGGGAGCTGTTTTTT	CASYGRISTGELFF
TRBV20-1	TRBJ1-2	many	.	TGCAGTGCTAGAGATCTTCACTATGGCTACACCTTC	CSARDLHYGYTF
TRBV12-3/TRBV12-4	TRBJ1-6	medium-sized	TRBD1	TGTGCCAGCAGTTCAGGGGGCGATTATAATTCACCCCTCCACTTT	CASSSGGDYNSPLHF
TRBV27	TRBJ1-6	medium-sized	.	TGTGCCAGCAGTTTGACTTATAATTCACCCCTCCACTTT	CASSLTYNSPLHF
TRBV9	TRBJ2-1	.	.	TGTGCCAGCAGCATGGGGGCGGGCGGGTCCTACAATGAGCAGTTCTTC	CASSMGAGGSYNEQFF
TRBV28	TRBJ1-5	many	.	TGTGCCAGCAGTTTGCGGGGCCTTAGAACCAGCAATCAGCCCCAGCATTTT	CASSLRGLRTSNQPQHF
TRBV28	TRBJ2-1	.	.	TGTGCCAGCAGTGCAGACCCCAGGGGAGGGGTGAGCAATGAGCAGTTCTTC	CASSADPRGGVSNEQFF
TRBV11-2	TRBJ2-7	many	.	TGTGCCAGCAGCTTAGAACCAAACTACGAGCAGTACTTC	CASSLEPNYEQYF
TRBV11-1	TRBJ2-1	.	.	TGTGCCAGCAGCTTTATCCCCGTACCCTACAATGAGCAGTTCTTC	CASSFIPVPYNEQFF
TRBV7-9	TRBJ2-2	many	TRBD2	TGTGCCAGCAGCTTAGTGGCGGGAGGTACCGGGGAGCTGTTTTTT	CASSLVAGGTGELFF
TRBV11-1	TRBJ1-1	many	.	TGTGCCAGCAGCTTAGAATATGGGAACACTGAAGCTTTCTTT	CASSLEYGNTEAFF
TRBV2	TRBJ1-5	few	.	TGTGCCAGCGGACACGGCCTCGGGCAGCCCCAGCATTTT	CASGHGLGQPQHF
TRBV19	TRBJ2-2	many	.	TGTGCCAGTAGTAGGAGGGGGGGCCCCGGGGAGCTGTTTTTT	CASSRRGGPGELFF
TRBV25-1	TRBJ2-2	many	TRBD1	TGTGCCAGCAGCACAGGGGGCTCGGGAACCGGGGAGCTGTTTTTT	CASSTGGSGTGELFF
TRBV5-6	TRBJ2-5	once	.	TGTGCCAGCAGCATGGTGGGGGACCGGGCTCAAGAGACCCAGTACTTC	CASSMVGDRAQETQYF